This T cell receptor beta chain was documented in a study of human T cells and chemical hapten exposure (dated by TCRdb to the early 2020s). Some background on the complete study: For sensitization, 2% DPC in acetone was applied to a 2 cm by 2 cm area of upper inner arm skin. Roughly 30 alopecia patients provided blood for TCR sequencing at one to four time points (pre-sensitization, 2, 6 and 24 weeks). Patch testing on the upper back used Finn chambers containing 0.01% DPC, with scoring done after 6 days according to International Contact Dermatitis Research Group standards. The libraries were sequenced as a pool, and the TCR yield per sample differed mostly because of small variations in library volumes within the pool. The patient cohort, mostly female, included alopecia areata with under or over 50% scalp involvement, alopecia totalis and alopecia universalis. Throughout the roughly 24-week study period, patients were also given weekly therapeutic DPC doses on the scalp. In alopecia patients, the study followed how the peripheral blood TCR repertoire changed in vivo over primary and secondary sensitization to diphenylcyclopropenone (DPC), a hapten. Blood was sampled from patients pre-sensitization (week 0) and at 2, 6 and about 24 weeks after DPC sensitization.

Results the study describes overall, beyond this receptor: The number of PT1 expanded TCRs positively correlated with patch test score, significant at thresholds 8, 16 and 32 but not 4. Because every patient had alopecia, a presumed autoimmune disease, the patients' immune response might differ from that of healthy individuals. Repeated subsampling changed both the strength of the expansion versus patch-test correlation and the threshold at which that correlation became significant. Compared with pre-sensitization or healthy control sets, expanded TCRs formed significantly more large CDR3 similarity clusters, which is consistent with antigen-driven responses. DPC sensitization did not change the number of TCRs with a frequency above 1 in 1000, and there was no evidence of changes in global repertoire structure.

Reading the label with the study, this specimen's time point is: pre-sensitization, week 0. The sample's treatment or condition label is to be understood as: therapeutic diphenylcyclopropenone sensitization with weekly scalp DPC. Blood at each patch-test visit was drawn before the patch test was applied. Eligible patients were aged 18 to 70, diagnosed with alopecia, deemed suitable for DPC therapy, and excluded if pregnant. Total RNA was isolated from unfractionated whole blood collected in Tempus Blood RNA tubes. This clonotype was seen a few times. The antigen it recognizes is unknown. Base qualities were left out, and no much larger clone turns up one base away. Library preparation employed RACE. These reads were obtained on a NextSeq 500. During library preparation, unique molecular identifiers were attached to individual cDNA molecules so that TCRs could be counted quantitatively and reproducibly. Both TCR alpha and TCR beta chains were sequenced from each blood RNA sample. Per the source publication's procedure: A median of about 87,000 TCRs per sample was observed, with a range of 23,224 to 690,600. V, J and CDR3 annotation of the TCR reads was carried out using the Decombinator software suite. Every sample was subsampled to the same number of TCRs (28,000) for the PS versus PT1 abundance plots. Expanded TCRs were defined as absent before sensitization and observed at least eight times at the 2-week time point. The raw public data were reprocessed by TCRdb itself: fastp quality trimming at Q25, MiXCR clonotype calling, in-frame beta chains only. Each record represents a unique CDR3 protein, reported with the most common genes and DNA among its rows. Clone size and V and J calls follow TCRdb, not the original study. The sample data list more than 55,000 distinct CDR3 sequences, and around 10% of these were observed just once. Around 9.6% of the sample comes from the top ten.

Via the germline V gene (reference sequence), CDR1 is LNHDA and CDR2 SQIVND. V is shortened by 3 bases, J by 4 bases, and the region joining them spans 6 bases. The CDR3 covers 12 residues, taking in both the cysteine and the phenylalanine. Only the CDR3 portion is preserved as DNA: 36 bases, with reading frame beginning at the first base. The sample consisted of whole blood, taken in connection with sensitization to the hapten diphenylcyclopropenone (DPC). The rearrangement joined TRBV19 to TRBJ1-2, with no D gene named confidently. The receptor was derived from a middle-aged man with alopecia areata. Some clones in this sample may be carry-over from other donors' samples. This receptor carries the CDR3 CASSISVYGYTF. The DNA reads TGTGCCAGTAGTATCTCCGTCTATGGCTACACCTTC.